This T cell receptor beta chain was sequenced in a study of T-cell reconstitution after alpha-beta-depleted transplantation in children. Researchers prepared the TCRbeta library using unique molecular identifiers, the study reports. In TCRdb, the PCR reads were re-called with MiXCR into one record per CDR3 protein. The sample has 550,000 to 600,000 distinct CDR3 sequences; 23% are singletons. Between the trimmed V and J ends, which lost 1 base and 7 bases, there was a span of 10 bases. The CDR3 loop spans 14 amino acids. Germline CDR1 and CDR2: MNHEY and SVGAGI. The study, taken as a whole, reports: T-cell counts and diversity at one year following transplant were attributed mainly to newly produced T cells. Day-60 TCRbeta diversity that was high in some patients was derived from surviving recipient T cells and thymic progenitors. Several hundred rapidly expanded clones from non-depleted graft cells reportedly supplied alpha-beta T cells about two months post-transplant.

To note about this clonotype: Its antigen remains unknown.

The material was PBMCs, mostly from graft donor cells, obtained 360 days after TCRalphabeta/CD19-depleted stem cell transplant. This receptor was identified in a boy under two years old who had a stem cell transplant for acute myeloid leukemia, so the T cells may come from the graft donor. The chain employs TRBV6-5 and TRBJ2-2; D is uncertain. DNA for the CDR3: TGTGCCAGCAGTTACTTGCAGGCGAGCGGGGAGCTGTTTTTT. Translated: CASSYLQASGELFF.